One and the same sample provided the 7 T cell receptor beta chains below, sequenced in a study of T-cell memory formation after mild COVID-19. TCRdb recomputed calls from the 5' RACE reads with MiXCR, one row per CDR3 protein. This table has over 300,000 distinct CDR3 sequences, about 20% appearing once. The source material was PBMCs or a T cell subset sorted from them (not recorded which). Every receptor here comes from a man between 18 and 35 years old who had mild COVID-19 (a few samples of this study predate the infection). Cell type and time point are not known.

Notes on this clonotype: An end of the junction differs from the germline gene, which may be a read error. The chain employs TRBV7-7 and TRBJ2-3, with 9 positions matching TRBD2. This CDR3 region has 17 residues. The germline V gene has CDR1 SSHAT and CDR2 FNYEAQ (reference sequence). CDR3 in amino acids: CASSLEASGVGTDTQYF. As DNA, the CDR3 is TGTGCTAGCAGCTTAGAAGCTAGCGGGGTCGGCACAGATACGCAGTATTTT.

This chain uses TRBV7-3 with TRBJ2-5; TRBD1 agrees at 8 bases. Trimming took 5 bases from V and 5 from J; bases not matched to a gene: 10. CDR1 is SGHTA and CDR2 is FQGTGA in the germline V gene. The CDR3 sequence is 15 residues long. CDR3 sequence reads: CASSLGTGSSETQYF. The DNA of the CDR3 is TGTGCCAGCAGCCTGGGGACAGGTAGCTCGGAGACCCAGTACTTC.

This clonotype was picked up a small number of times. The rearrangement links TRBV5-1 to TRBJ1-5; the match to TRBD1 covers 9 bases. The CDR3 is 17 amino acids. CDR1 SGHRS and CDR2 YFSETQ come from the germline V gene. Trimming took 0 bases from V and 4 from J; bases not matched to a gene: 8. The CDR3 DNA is TGCGCCAGCAGCTTGGGCGGACAGGGGTGGGAGAATCAGCCCCAGCATTTT. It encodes CASSLGGQGWENQPQHF.

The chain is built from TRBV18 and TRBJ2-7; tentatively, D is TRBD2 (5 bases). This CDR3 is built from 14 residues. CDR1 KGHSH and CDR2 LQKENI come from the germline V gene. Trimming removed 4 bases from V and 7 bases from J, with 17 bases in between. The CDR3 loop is CASSRDYPMGEQYF. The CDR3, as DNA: TGTGCCAGCTCACGCGACTACCCGATGGGGGAGCAGTACTTC.

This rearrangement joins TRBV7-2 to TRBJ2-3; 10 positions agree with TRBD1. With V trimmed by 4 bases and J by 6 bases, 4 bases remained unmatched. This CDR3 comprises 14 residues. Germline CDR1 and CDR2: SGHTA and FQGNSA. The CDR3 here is CASSSGQGDDTQYF. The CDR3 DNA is TGTGCCAGCAGCTCAGGACAGGGGGACGATACGCAGTATTTT.

The CDR3 bases are TGTGCCAGCAGCCAAGAGGGGGCACAGTACAATGAGCAGTTCTTC. This translates into CASSQEGAQYNEQFF. J is TRBJ2-1 and V is TRBV4-2, with a weak D call TRBD1 (6 bases). V was shortened by 0 bases and J by 4 bases, with 10 bases between the two germline ends. There are 15 residues in the CDR3. CDR1 is LGHNA and CDR2 is YNFKEQ in the germline V gene.

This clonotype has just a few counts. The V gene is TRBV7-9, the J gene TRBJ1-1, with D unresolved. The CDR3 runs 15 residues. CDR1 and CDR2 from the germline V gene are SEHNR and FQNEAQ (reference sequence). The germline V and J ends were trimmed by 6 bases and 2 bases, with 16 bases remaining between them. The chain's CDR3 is CASSSSISRNTEAFF. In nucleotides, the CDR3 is TGTGCCAGCAGTTCCAGTATATCCAGAAACACTGAAGCTTTCTTT. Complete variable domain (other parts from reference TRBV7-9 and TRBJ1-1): DTGVSQNPRHKITKRGQNVTFRCDPISEHNRLYWYRQTLGQGPEFLTYFQNEAQLEKSRLLSDRFSAERPKGSFSTLEIQRTEQGDSAMYLCASSSSISRNTEAFFGQGTRLTVV.